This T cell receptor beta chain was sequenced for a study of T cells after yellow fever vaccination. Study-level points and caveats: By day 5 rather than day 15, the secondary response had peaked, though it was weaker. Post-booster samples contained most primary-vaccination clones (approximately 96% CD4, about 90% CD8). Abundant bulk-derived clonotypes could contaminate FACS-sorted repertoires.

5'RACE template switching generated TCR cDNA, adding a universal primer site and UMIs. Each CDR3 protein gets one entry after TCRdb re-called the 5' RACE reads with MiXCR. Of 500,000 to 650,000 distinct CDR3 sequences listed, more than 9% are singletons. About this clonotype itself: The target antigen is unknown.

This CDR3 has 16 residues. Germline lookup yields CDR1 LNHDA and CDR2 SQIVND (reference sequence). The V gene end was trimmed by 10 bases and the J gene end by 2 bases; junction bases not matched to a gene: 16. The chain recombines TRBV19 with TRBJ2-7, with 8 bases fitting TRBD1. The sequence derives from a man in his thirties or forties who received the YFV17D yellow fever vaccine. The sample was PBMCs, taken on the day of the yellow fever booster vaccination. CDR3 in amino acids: CATSQGAGESAYEQYF. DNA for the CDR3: TGTGCCACCTCTCAGGGGGCAGGTGAATCAGCCTACGAGCAGTACTTC. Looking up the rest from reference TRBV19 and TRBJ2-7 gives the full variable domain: DGGITQSPKYLFRKEGQNVTLSCEQNLNHDAMYWYRQDPGQGLRLIYYSQIVNDFQKGDIAEGYSVSREKKESFPLTVTSAQKNPTAFYLCATSQGAGESAYEQYFGPGTRLTVT.